The source of this T cell receptor beta chain is a study of T cells in tuberculosis (dated by TCRdb to between 2017 and 2018). In the study overall: In the study, CD1B tetramers and high-throughput TCR immunosequencing were combined to characterize T cells specific for the mycobacterial lipid antigen glucose monomycolate (GMM). IGRA-negative adolescents, IGRA-positive adolescents with latent tuberculosis and adults with active tuberculosis, some ten per group, were compared in a South African clinical cohort.

What the study reported, not specific to this receptor: Using GEM motif frequencies, a classifier achieved approximately 73% accuracy, whereas a classifier built on the diverse GMM-specific repertoire got to 87% accuracy (AUROC more than 0.85). Smaller mean NN-distances to GMM-specific TCRs were observed in active tuberculosis TCR-alpha repertoires than in IGRA-negative controls, suggesting clonal expansion of GMM-specific TCRs. Clinical samples were selected based on the availability of cryopreserved specimens, with adults included as active tuberculosis cases and adolescents included as controls. Shorter CDR3-alpha lengths in active tuberculosis patients partly drove the smaller NN-distances, and the TCR-beta difference was not statistically significant.

The immunoSEQ multiplex PCR assay was used to generate TCR libraries, with TCR-beta and/or TCR-alpha/delta assays applied to each sample. The amplified TCR libraries were sequenced on the Illumina high-throughput platform. In the authors' own workflow: Clustering and dimensionality reduction relied on pairwise TCRdist distances among GMM-specific receptors from T cells that were either sorted ex vivo or expanded in vitro. Each clinical repertoire was assigned a mean NN-distance score, defined as the average TCRdist to the nearest 10% of tetramer-positive reference sequences. GEM TCR motif frequency was calculated as the fraction of unique TCRs that matched known GEM sequences in V/J usage and CDR3 length. Linear discriminant analysis with leave-one-out cross-validation, implemented in scikit-learn, was used to classify active tuberculosis. TCRdb provides this immuneACCESS table in a form limited to in-frame rearrangements. Some clones are lacking; in checked studies, under half of them reflect an unresolved V gene, and why the rest are absent is not known. The V and J calls and clone size were taken over from that table, and D and trimming were inferred from the DNA. Across this sample there are about 33,000 clones, with around 95% seen only once. The ten largest clones take up 2.4% of the sample.

The V end loses 9 bases and the J end loses 8 bases, and a stretch of 22 bases separates them. Taken from the germline V gene, the CDR1 and CDR2 loops are MNHNS and SASEGT. From the cysteine through the phenylalanine, the CDR3 covers 14 amino acids. CDR3 DNA is the only sequence kept; it has 42 bases, read in frame from the first base. As for this clone: The antigen this receptor binds is unknown. The sample holds no much larger clone one base away, and base qualities are not on file.

At study entry, a tuberculin skin test and the QuantiFERON-TB GOLD In-Tube IGRA were used to screen adolescents for latent tuberculosis infection. Unsorted cryopreserved PBMC were immunosequenced, covering on average approximately 90,000 T cells per clinical donor. Eleven high schools in the Worcester region of the Western Cape, South Africa, served as enrollment sites for adolescents aged 12 to 18 years. Ten or so M. tuberculosis-infected adolescents and about 10 uninfected adolescents, matched for age and sex, were selected. PBMC from adolescents were isolated by density centrifugation from freshly drawn heparinized blood and were then cryopreserved.

The receptor's source is a donor between 5 and 29 years old with latent tuberculosis or without tuberculosis infection. The sequencing sample was made of PBMCs. This sequence uses TRBV6-1 and TRBJ1-1; TRBD1 could be the D gene, as 6 bases match. The base sequence is TGTGCCAGTCGCCTAGGGGGGGCGCCCCCAGAAGCTTTCTTT. Its translation reads: CASRLGGAPPEAFF.